These 26 T cell receptor beta chains share one sample of origin, sequenced in a study of cytomegalovirus exposure and HLA in healthy donors. A multiplex PCR was run with 60 Vbeta primers and 13 Jbeta primers. Data came from immunoSEQ multiplex PCR; TCRdb stores just in-frame clones and leaves some out. This table has 140,000 to 150,000 clones, 70% appearing once. The sequencing sample was made of PBMCs. The receptors derive from a woman aged 60 to 75 in good health and CMV-seropositive.

V is TRBV6-5 and J is TRBJ1-4; D may be TRBD1 (5 bases). Trimming left V 8 bases short and J 4 bases short, with 17 bases between. This CDR3 is 15 amino acids long. Germline-derived CDR1 and CDR2 are MNHEY and SVGAGI. The CDR3 loop reads CASHGTGGSNEKLFF. CDR3 nucleotide sequence: TGTGCCAGCCATGGGACTGGGGGGAGTAATGAAAAACTGTTTTTT.

The CDR3, as DNA: TGTGCCAGCAGTGATACTAAGAGCACTGAAGCTTTCTTT. Translating it yields CASSDTKSTEAFF. V is TRBV6-1 and J is TRBJ1-1; D not resolved. The CDR3 is 13 residues long. The V gene's germline CDR1 is MNHNS and CDR2 SASEGT. The V and J ends lost 3 bases and 4 bases respectively, with 9 bases between them.

The chain has TRBV19 and TRBJ1-5; no firm D call. The CDR3 is 14 residues long. Per the germline V gene, CDR1 is LNHDA and CDR2 is SQIVND (reference sequence). Trimming cost V 5 bases and J 7 bases, with 15 bases left between them. In DNA, the CDR3 is TGTGCCAGTAGTCTACGGGTAAGGGAGCAGCCCCAGCATTTT. This sequence encodes CASSLRVREQPQHF.

The chain is built from TRBV11-2 and TRBJ1-2; D remains unclear. Germline assignment: CDR1 SGHAT and CDR2 FQNNGV. V lost 4 bases, J lost 0 bases, and 6 bases lay in between. CDR3 length: 13 residues. The CDR3 region is CASSSPANYGYTF. The CDR3 DNA follows: TGTGCCAGCAGCTCGCCAGCTAACTATGGCTACACCTTC.

The chain carries TRBV5-4 and TRBJ1-1, with D perhaps TRBD1 (5 bases). Germline V gene sequence: CDR1 SGHNT, CDR2 YYREEE (reference sequence). The CDR3 is made up of 16 amino acids. The ends were cut back, 4 bases at V and 0 bases at J, with 16 bases in the middle. CDR3 sequence reads: CASSQDSRALNTEAFF. The CDR3 region has the DNA TGTGCCAGCAGCCAAGATTCCAGGGCCCTGAACACTGAAGCTTTCTTT.

The chain recombines TRBV30 with TRBJ2-3; D ambiguous. The CDR3 is 12 residues long. V lost 5 bases and J 0 bases, leaving 6 bases between the germline ends. Germline values: CDR1 GTSNPN, CDR2 SVGIG (reference sequence). CDR3 bases: TGTGCCTGGGGCTCTAGCACAGATACGCAGTATTTT. As protein: CAWGSSTDTQYF.

CDR3 protein: CASSVGGVSYEQYF. The CDR3 region has the DNA TGTGCCAGCAGCGTAGGGGGGGTTTCCTACGAGCAGTACTTC. V usage is TRBV9 and J usage is TRBJ2-7; D might be TRBD2 (6 bases). Germline values: CDR1 SGDLS, CDR2 YYNGEE. V dropped 0 bases and J dropped 1 base, with 8 bases sitting between them. This CDR3 region has 14 residues.

The chain couples TRBV28 to TRBJ1-2; the match to TRBD1 covers 8 bases. Germline V gene lookup returns CDR1 MDHEN and CDR2 SYDVKM. This CDR3 has 16 amino acids. Trimming at V came to 6 bases and at J to 4 bases, leaving 13 bases not matched to a gene. CDR3 in amino acids: CASRPHGQGRTYGYTF. DNA for the CDR3: TGTGCCAGCAGACCCCACGGACAGGGTAGGACCTATGGCTACACCTTC.

The V gene is TRBV10-3, the J gene TRBJ2-5; perhaps TRBD1 as D (5 bases). Trimming cost V 4 bases and J 5 bases, with 11 bases left between them. This CDR3 spans 13 amino acids. Germline V CDR1 and CDR2: ENHRY, SYGVKD. The CDR3 protein is CAISGGLWETQYF. The CDR3 DNA reads as TGTGCCATCAGTGGGGGCCTCTGGGAGACCCAGTACTTC.

This clone was seen a single time. No DNA is shown, since the ends of the CDR3 on it are uncertain; the CDR3 is the one TCRdb lists. The V gene is TRBV5-6, the J gene TRBJ1-2; the table assigns TRBD1, which was not confirmed against the DNA. The CDR3 region is 13 residues in length, termini included. Germline lookup yields CDR1 SGHDT and CDR2 YYEEEE. Here the CDR3 reads CASRRWAYGISTF.

On this clone: Compared with germline, one end of the junction differs, possibly owing to a read error. The chain combines TRBV29-1 with TRBJ2-2, with D maybe TRBD2 (5 bases). The CDR3 consists of 11 residues. Looked up from germline, CDR1 is SQVTM and CDR2 is ANQGSEA. CDR3 region: CSVGYTGELLF. CDR3 bases: TGCAGCGTTGGCTATACCGGGGAGCTGCTTTTT.

This chain links TRBV28 with TRBJ1-1, with D perhaps TRBD1 (5 bases). In germline, CDR1 is MDHEN, CDR2 SYDVKM. This CDR3 contains 15 residues. The ends were cut back, 3 bases at V and 0 bases at J, with 11 bases in the middle. The CDR3 DNA sequence: TGTGCCAGCAGTTTCGTCAGGGCAGTGAACACTGAAGCTTTCTTT. Translation: CASSFVRAVNTEAFF.

The chain has TRBV6-5 and TRBJ1-2; no clear D gene. Deletions cut 2 bases from V and 4 bases from J, with 8 bases between. The CDR3 runs to 13 residues. Germline lookup yields CDR1 MNHEY and CDR2 SVGAGI. The CDR3 reads CASSYPGGYGYTF. Written as DNA, the CDR3 is TGTGCCAGCAGTTACCCAGGAGGCTATGGCTACACCTTC.

This clone turned up a few times. The rearrangement uses TRBV5-1 and TRBJ2-7, with D possibly matching TRBD1 (5 bases). The CDR3 length is 16 residues. Deletions cut 5 bases from V and 4 bases from J, with 22 bases between. Germline V gene lookup returns CDR1 SGHRS and CDR2 YFSETQ. DNA for the CDR3: TGCGCCAGCAGACCGCAGTCCCAGGGTCTGGGTTACGAGCAGTACTTC. It codes for CASRPQSQGLGYEQYF.

Concerning this clone: This CDR3 is also generated by other DNA sequences in the sample. The CDR3 DNA follows: TGTGCCTGGAGTCCCTCGACAGATGGCTACACCTTC. Translated, it gives CAWSPSTDGYTF. The chain has TRBV30 and TRBJ1-2; D may be TRBD1 (5 bases). The CDR3 loop spans 12 amino acids. Trimming shortened V by 2 bases and J by 6 bases, and 10 bases separated the two germline ends. Germline CDR1 GTSNPN, CDR2 SVGIG (reference sequence). Together with reference TRBV30 and TRBJ1-2, the CDR3 gives the full variable domain: SQTIHQWPATLVQPVGSPLSLECTVEGTSNPNLYWYRQAAGRGLQLLFYSVGIGQISSEVPQNLSASRPQDRQFILSSKKLLLSDSGFYLCAWSPSTDGYTFGSGTRLTVV.

Only a few counts were recorded for this clone. The chain links TRBV29-1 to TRBJ1-2; a possible D gene is TRBD1 (5 bases). The CDR3 consists of 12 residues. Trimming cost V 4 bases and J 3 bases, with 9 bases left between them. Germline CDR1 reads SQVTM; CDR2 reads ANQGSEA. The CDR3 is CSVVPRDYGYTF. CDR3 DNA: TGCAGCGTTGTCCCCAGGGACTATGGCTACACCTTC. The full variable domain, with the rest looked up from reference TRBV29-1 and TRBJ1-2, is SAVISQKPSRDICQRGTSLTIQCQVDSQVTMMFWYRQQPGQSLTLIATANQGSEATYESGFVIDKFPISRPNLTFSTLTVSNMSPEDSSIYLCSVVPRDYGYTFGSGTRLTVV.

This clone has just a few counts. This chain uses TRBV5-6 with TRBJ2-1; D gene uncertain. The CDR3 loop spans 12 amino acids. Germline V gene data show CDR1 as SGHDT and CDR2 as YYEEEE. V shed 2 bases and J shed 8 bases, with 8 bases lying between them. CDR3 sequence (DNA): TGTGCCAGCAGCTTAGCCGTCGATGAGCAGTTCTTC. It is translated as CASSLAVDEQFF. The whole variable domain, remainder taken from reference TRBV5-6 and TRBJ2-1, is DAGVTQSPTHLIKTRGQQVTLRCSPKSGHDTVSWYQQALGQGPQFIFQYYEEEERQRGNFPDRFSGHQFPNYSSELNVNALLLGDSALYLCASSLAVDEQFFGPGTRLTVL.

The V gene is TRBV18, the J gene TRBJ1-1; unclear D gene. The CDR3 spans 15 residues. V was pared by 2 bases and J by 2 bases, with 12 bases between. From germline, CDR1 is KGHSH and CDR2 LQKENI. The DNA for the CDR3 is TGTGCCAGCTCACCAGAGGAGGCGCGTAACACTGAAGCTTTCTTT. It encodes CASSPEEARNTEAFF.

J is TRBJ2-5 and V is TRBV11-3; unclear D gene. Looked up from germline, CDR1 is SGHNT and CDR2 is YENEEA. V lost 4 bases, J lost 2 bases, and 11 bases lay in between. The CDR3 has 14 residues. The CDR3, as DNA: TGTGCCAGCAGCTCCGGAGCCCTGCAAGAGACCCAGTACTTC. As protein: CASSSGALQETQYF.

This chain joins TRBV11-2 and TRBJ1-4; possible D gene TRBD1, 6 bases. Trimming removed 2 bases from V and 8 bases from J, with 18 bases in between. There are 16 residues in the CDR3. Germline CDR1 reads SGHAT; CDR2 reads FQNNGV. DNA for the CDR3: TGTGCCAGCAGCTTACTACAGGGCAGGTTTCCCGAAAAACTGTTTTTT. Its translation: CASSLLQGRFPEKLFF.

This sequence joins TRBV27 and TRBJ1-5; D remains ambiguous. The CDR3 extends over 13 amino acids. The V gene lost 4 bases and the J gene lost 3 bases, with 7 bases spanning the gap. Germline CDR1 is MNHEY and CDR2 is SMNVEV (reference sequence). The CDR3 loop is CASSWAPNQPQHF. The CDR3 DNA sequence: TGTGCCAGCAGTTGGGCCCCCAATCAGCCCCAGCATTTT.

This clone turned up a few times. The chain uses TRBV29-1 and TRBJ2-6, with TRBD1 matching over 7 bases. Per the germline V gene, CDR1 is SQVTM and CDR2 is ANQGSEA. With 7 bases clipped from V and 3 bases from J, the junction kept 6 bases outside the gene matches. The CDR3 is 14 residues long. The CDR3 bases are TGCAGCGCCACCACAGGGGATGGGGCCAACGTCCTGACTTTC. Translation: CSATTGDGANVLTF.

This chain connects TRBV19 to TRBJ1-4; possible D gene TRBD1, 5 bases. Trimming cost V 3 bases and J 10 bases, with 9 bases left between them. This CDR3 comprises 12 residues. Germline V gives CDR1 LNHDA, CDR2 SQIVND (reference sequence). This chain's CDR3 is CASSMLGGKLFF. The DNA for the CDR3 is TGTGCCAGTAGTATGTTGGGGGGAAAACTGTTTTTT.

This clone was counted between two and nine times. V and J are TRBV12-5 and TRBJ1-1; perhaps TRBD1 as D (6 bases). Per germline, CDR1 LGHNT and CDR2 FRNRAP. The V gene lost 3 bases and the J gene lost 6 bases, with 17 bases spanning the gap. This CDR3 contains 15 residues. The CDR3 coding sequence is TGTGCTAGTGGTTTCACCCTAGGACAGATGGCTGAAGCTTTCTTT. Protein product: CASGFTLGQMAEAFF.

V is TRBV19 and J is TRBJ1-4; D not resolved. This CDR3 is 17 amino acids long. Trimming took off 0 bases at V and 4 bases at J, with 15 bases between the two ends. CDR1 is LNHDA and CDR2 is SQIVND in the germline V gene (reference sequence). The CDR3 protein is CASSIDTRRLGNEKLFF. The DNA of the CDR3 is TGTGCCAGTAGTATAGATACGAGAAGACTGGGTAATGAAAAACTGTTTTTT. The full variable domain, with the rest looked up from reference TRBV19 and TRBJ1-4, is DGGITQSPKYLFRKEGQNVTLSCEQNLNHDAMYWYRQDPGQGLRLIYYSQIVNDFQKGDIAEGYSVSREKKESFPLTVTSAQKNPTAFYLCASSIDTRRLGNEKLFFGSGTQLSVL.

This clone was seen only a few times. The chain joins TRBV6-1 to TRBJ2-3; 7 nucleotides agree with TRBD2. From germline, CDR1 is MNHNS and CDR2 SASEGT. The CDR3 consists of 15 residues. Trimming cost V 7 bases and J 2 bases; bases outside gene matches: 9. DNA of the CDR3: TGTGCCAGCACCGAATTGGGAGGGGTCACAGATACGCAGTATTTT. Residues: CASTELGGVTDTQYF.